This T cell receptor (beta chain) comes out of a study of vaccination and CD4 T cells after COVID-19. General study findings and limits: Median SARS-CoV-2-reactive clonotypes rose from roughly 19 to 38, not significantly.

Once obtained from cultured CD4+ T cells, the DNA was sequenced using the Oncomine TCR Beta short-read assay. Cultured CD4+ T cells were the source of extracted genomic DNA. MiXCR, applied by TCRdb to the PCR reads, yields one record per CDR3 protein. This sample has some 10,000 distinct CDR3 sequences; 35% occur once, and the top ten carry roughly 8%. This clonotype turned up a few times. Its antigen remains unknown. The V end lost 5 bases, the J end lost 1 base, and 9 bases lay between the germline ends. The CDR3 contains 13 residues. Germline assignment: CDR1 WSHSY and CDR2 SAAADI. The treatment was: approximately nine-day PBMC culture with coronavirus spike peptide pools or control peptides (ViraFEST assay). Pre-COVID-19 pandemic sampling (2011-2018) yielded the unexposed donor's CD4+ T cells. With 10 days of culture completed, CD4+ T cells were isolated by negative selection. When enough cells were available, unexposed-donor CD4+ T cells were probed with SARS-CoV-2 S/N and four cold-coronavirus spikes.

The gene calls are TRBV10-2 and TRBJ2-7; the D gene is possibly TRBD1 (5 bases). This clonotype originated in a human donor in good health. The specimen sequenced was CD4+ T cells from blood, cultured in vitro. The CDR3 spells CASSRRESYEQYF. The CDR3 DNA reads as TGCGCCAGCAGTCGCAGGGAATCCTACGAGCAGTACTTC.